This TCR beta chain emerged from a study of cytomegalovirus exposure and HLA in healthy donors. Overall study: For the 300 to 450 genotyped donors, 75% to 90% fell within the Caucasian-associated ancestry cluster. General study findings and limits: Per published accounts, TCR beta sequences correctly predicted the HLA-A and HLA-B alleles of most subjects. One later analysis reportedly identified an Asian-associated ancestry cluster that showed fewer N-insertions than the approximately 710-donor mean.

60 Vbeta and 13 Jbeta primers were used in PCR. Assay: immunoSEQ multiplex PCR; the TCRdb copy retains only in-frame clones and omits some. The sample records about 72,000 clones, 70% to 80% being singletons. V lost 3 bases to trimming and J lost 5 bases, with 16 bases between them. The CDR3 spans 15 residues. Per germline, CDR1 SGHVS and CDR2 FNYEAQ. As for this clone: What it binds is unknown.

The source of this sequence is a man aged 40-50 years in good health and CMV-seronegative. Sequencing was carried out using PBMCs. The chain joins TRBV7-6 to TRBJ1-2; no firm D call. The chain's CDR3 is CASSLGGVFGYGYTF. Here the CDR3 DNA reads TGTGCCAGCAGCTTGGGCGGGGTGTTCGGGTATGGCTACACCTTC.